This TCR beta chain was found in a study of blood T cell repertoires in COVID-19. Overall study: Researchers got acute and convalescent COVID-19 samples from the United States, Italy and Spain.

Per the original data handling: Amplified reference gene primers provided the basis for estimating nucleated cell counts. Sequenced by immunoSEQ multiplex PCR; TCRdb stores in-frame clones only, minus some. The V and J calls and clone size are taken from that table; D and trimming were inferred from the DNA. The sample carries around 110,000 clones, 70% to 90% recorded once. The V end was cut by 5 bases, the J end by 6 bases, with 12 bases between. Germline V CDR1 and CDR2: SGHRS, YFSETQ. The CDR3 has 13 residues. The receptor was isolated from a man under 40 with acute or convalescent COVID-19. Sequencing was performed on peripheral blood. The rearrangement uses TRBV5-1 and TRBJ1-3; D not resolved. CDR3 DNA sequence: TGCGCCAGCAGTGAGTCGTTTGCAAACACCATATATTTT. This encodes CASSESFANTIYF.